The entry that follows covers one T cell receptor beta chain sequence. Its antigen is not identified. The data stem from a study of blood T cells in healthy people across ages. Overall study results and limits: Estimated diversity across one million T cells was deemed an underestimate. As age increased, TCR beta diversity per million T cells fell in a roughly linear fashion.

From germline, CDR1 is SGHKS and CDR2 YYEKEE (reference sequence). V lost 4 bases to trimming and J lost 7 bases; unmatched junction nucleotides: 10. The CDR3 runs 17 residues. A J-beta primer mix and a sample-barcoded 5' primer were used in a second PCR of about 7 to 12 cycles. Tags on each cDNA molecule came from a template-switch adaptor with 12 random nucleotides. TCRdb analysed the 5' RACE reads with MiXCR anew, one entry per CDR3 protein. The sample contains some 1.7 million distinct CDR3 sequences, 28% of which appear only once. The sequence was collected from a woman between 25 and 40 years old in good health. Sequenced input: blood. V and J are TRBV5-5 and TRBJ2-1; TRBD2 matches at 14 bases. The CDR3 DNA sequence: TGTGCCAGCAGCCGGGAAGGGACTAGCGGGGGCCTGAATGAGCAGTTCTTC. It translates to CASSREGTSGGLNEQFF. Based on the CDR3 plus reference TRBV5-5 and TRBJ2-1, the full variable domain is DAGVTQSPTHLIKTRGQQVTLRCSPISGHKSVSWYQQVLGQGPQFIFQYYEKEERGRGNFPDRFSARQFPNYSSELNVNALLLGDSALYLCASSREGTSGGLNEQFFGPGTRLTVL.